The 25 T cell receptor beta chains reported below all come from one sample, sequenced in a study of early T cells in non-severe SARS-CoV-2 infection. TCRdb redid the calling of the 5' RACE reads with MiXCR, one entry per CDR3 protein. The repertoire includes some 80,000 distinct CDR3 sequences, roughly a tenth of them detected once, and approximately 8% sits in the top ten. Sequenced material: whole blood, taken at baseline. The receptors were sampled from an adult who was a healthcare worker with PCR-confirmed SARS-CoV-2 infection or an uninfected control (not recorded which).

In its sample, this clonotype ranks as medium-sized. This chain connects TRBV20-1 to TRBJ2-7; D call uncertain. This CDR3 is built from 14 residues. Trimming cost V 0 bases and J 0 bases, with 9 bases left between them. The germline CDR1 and CDR2 sequences are DFQATT and SNEGSKA (reference sequence). The CDR3 reads CSARDIGNSYEQYF. CDR3 DNA sequence: TGCAGTGCTAGAGATATTGGAAACTCCTACGAGCAGTACTTC.

The genes are TRBV20-1 and TRBJ2-2; TRBD2 is a possible D gene (6 bases). V was trimmed by 1 base and J by 4 bases, leaving 10 bases between them. Per germline, CDR1 DFQATT and CDR2 SNEGSKA (reference sequence). The CDR3 runs to 14 residues. This chain's CDR3 is CSARGGGRTGELFF. The CDR3 region has the DNA TGCAGTGCTAGAGGCGGAGGGCGCACCGGGGAGCTGTTTTTT.

The rearrangement links TRBV28 to TRBJ2-7; possible D gene TRBD1, 5 bases. V shed 5 bases and J shed 6 bases, with 17 bases lying between them. CDR3 length equals 14 residues. Germline CDR1 is MDHEN and CDR2 is SYDVKM. In nucleotides, the CDR3 is TGTGCCAGCAGTCCGCAGAACCAGGGTTCCGAGCAGTACTTC. It translates to CASSPQNQGSEQYF.

This clonotype was observed many times. CDR3 coding DNA: TGTGCCAGCAGCTTGGGATACGGGACCAGCTCCTACGAGCAGTACTTC. Translating gives CASSLGYGTSSYEQYF. The chain couples TRBV5-4 to TRBJ2-7; D tentatively reads TRBD1 or TRBD2 (5 bases each). The V and J ends lost 0 bases and 0 bases respectively, with 13 bases between them. The CDR3 is 16 amino acids. Looked up from germline, CDR1 is SGHNT and CDR2 is YYREEE (reference sequence).

This clonotype was counted ten times or more. This rearrangement joins TRBV16 to TRBJ2-7; TRBD1 aligns across 8 bases. The J segment lost 7 bases and the V segment lost 7 bases, leaving 9 bases of the junction unmatched. The CDR3 has 13 amino acids. Per the germline V gene, CDR1 is KGHSY and CDR2 is FQNENV. The CDR3 bases are TGTGCCAGCAAAGCGACAGGGGTGATTGAGCAGTACTTC. Amino acid sequence: CASKATGVIEQYF. The variable domain in full, completed from reference TRBV16 and TRBJ2-7, reads GEEVAQTPKHLVRGEGQKAKLYCAPIKGHSYVFWYQQVLKNEFKFLISFQNENVFDETGMPKERFSAKCLPNSPCSLEIQATKLEDSAVYFCASKATGVIEQYFGPGTRLTVT.

This clonotype was seen a handful of times. The gene calls are TRBV10-1 and TRBJ2-5; no reliable D call. The CDR3 is 11 residues long. In germline, CDR1 is WNHNN, CDR2 SYGVQD (reference sequence). The CDR3 nucleotides read TGCGAATCAAGTTGTTCTGAGACCCAGTACTTC. It is translated as CESSCSETQYF.

This clonotype appeared a few times. The chain is built from TRBV3-1 and TRBJ2-1; 9 bases fit TRBD2. CDR1 and CDR2 (germline): LGHDT, YNNKEL (reference sequence). The CDR3 covers 18 residues. The trim removed 4 bases at V and 3 bases at J, leaving 13 bases unmatched. CDR3 bases: TGTGCCAGCAGCCGCTCTCTCCCCCTAGCGGGGAACTACAATGAGCAGTTCTTC. Its protein product is CASSRSLPLAGNYNEQFF.

The chain carries TRBV5-1 and TRBJ2-7; D gene ambiguous. V was shortened by 0 bases and J by 2 bases, with 15 bases between the two germline ends. This CDR3 has 16 residues. Per the germline V gene, CDR1 is SGHRS and CDR2 is YFSETQ. CDR3 nucleotides: TGCGCCAGCAGCTTGGCCTCGGCAGCAGACACCTACGAGCAGTACTTC. It yields the protein CASSLASAADTYEQYF.

Only a few counts were recorded for this clonotype. J is TRBJ2-5 and V is TRBV6-5; D uncertain. The ends were cut back, 11 bases at V and 1 base at J, with 14 bases in the middle. Germline loops: CDR1 MNHEY, CDR2 SVGAGI. CDR3 size: 13 residues. CDR3 DNA: TGTGCCTGCAAGACGGGCGCCCAAGAGACCCAGTACTTC. Translated: CACKTGAQETQYF.

The chain joins TRBV28 to TRBJ2-1, with TRBD1 identical over 9 bases. V was clipped by 6 bases and J by 5 bases; unmatched bases: 11. The CDR3 has 16 amino acids. Per germline, CDR1 MDHEN and CDR2 SYDVKM. CDR3 sequence: CASSKTGGGLHNEQFF. CDR3 DNA sequence: TGTGCCAGCAGCAAAACAGGGGGCGGATTACACAATGAGCAGTTCTTC.

In its sample, this clonotype was seen a few times. The CDR3 bases are TGTGCCAGTAGTACCCCAATTGGGACAGGGGAGACAGATACGCAGTATTTT. It yields the protein CASSTPIGTGETDTQYF. The chain recombines TRBV19 with TRBJ2-3; 10 bases agree with TRBD1. The CDR3 has 17 amino acids. Looked up from germline, CDR1 is LNHDA and CDR2 is SQIVND (reference sequence). After removal of 4 bases from V and 3 bases from J, the junction contained 10 bases not matched to a gene.

The rearrangement joins TRBV2 to TRBJ2-1; D gene ambiguous. Germline lookup yields CDR1 SNHLY and CDR2 FYNNEI. The V and J ends lost 10 bases and 9 bases respectively, with 19 bases between them. The CDR3 covers 13 residues. The CDR3 protein is CATSQSGLREQFF. DNA for the CDR3: TGTGCCACCTCTCAGTCGGGCCTCCGTGAGCAGTTCTTC.

The rearrangement links TRBV28 to TRBJ2-7; unclear D gene. CDR1 MDHEN and CDR2 SYDVKM come from the germline V gene. The CDR3 is 14 residues long. Deletions cut 9 bases from V and 1 base from J, with 16 bases between. The DNA for the CDR3 is TGTGCCAGTATCGACGGTCGGCGGTCCTACGAGCAGTACTTC. The encoded protein is CASIDGRRSYEQYF.

This clonotype was observed at least ten times. The chain combines TRBV27 with TRBJ2-1; D ambiguous. There are 18 residues in the CDR3. Germline lookup yields CDR1 MNHEY and CDR2 SMNVEV (reference sequence). V lost 2 bases to trimming and J lost 1 base, with 18 bases between them. Here the CDR3 reads CASSLSPVRVGSYNEQFF. CDR3 nucleotides: TGTGCCAGCAGTTTAAGCCCCGTACGTGTAGGGTCCTACAATGAGCAGTTCTTC.

Here the CDR3 DNA reads TGTGCCAGCAGCCAAGATTGGGAATCACCCCTCCACTTT. It codes for CASSQDWESPLHF. V usage is TRBV3-1 and J usage is TRBJ1-6, with D uncertain. The ends were cut back, 0 bases at V and 10 bases at J, with 7 bases in the middle. Germline V gives CDR1 LGHDT, CDR2 YNNKEL (reference sequence). There are 13 residues in the CDR3.

This clonotype has just a few counts. The chain links TRBV5-1 to TRBJ2-7; maybe TRBD1 (5 bases). V was shortened by 4 bases and J by 0 bases, with 14 bases between the two germline ends. This CDR3 region has 15 residues. CDR1 is SGHRS and CDR2 is YFSETQ in the germline V gene. CDR3 sequence (DNA): TGCGCCAGCAGCAGTCGACAGTCTCGCTCCTACGAGCAGTACTTC. Encoded protein: CASSSRQSRSYEQYF.

This clonotype came up a few times. This chain links TRBV25-1 with TRBJ2-7; D ambiguous. With 2 bases removed from V and 4 bases from J, the gap between germline ends came to 9 bases. The CDR3 is 13 amino acids. CDR1 is MGHDK and CDR2 is SYGVNS in the germline V gene. CDR3 protein: CASSENVGYEQYF. CDR3 coding DNA: TGTGCCAGCAGTGAAAATGTAGGTTACGAGCAGTACTTC.

This clonotype was detected many times. The chain couples TRBV7-8 to TRBJ2-2; a possible D gene is TRBD1 (5 bases). The V gene lost 0 bases and the J gene lost 4 bases, with 12 bases spanning the gap. In germline, CDR1 is SGHVS, CDR2 FQNEAQ. CDR3 size: 16 residues. This CDR3 is CASSLAQGWGTGELFF. CDR3 in DNA: TGTGCCAGCAGCTTAGCGCAGGGATGGGGCACCGGGGAGCTGTTTTTT.

This clonotype was recorded many times. The chain recombines TRBV2 with TRBJ2-1, with a possible D match to TRBD2 (5 bases). The CDR3 totals 15 residues. Germline-derived CDR1 and CDR2 are SNHLY and FYNNEI. The V and J ends lost 7 bases and 1 base respectively, with 14 bases between them. CDR3 nucleotide sequence: TGTGCCAGCATCCCCTCCGGGATATCCTACAATGAGCAGTTCTTC. Protein: CASIPSGISYNEQFF.

This clonotype came up a few times. J is TRBJ2-7 and V is TRBV10-3; D remains unclear. This CDR3 comprises 12 residues. Trimming took off 6 bases at V and 3 bases at J, with 9 bases between the two ends. Germline V CDR1 and CDR2: ENHRY, SYGVKD. The CDR3 DNA follows: TGTGCCATCAGCCCGACTGACTACGAGCAGTACTTC. It yields the protein CAISPTDYEQYF.

This clonotype was recorded at least ten times. This rearrangement joins TRBV28 to TRBJ1-6; D is unresolved. V lost 5 bases, J lost 2 bases, and 22 bases lay in between. Germline V gene lookup returns CDR1 MDHEN and CDR2 SYDVKM. CDR3 length: 19 residues. The CDR3 spells CASSPSGEVSVAYNSPLHF. DNA for the CDR3: TGTGCCAGCAGTCCCAGCGGTGAGGTTTCAGTAGCCTATAATTCACCCCTCCACTTT.

This clonotype was counted between two and nine times. The genes are TRBV6-6 and TRBJ1-5; 7 bases line up with TRBD1. Germline lookup yields CDR1 MNHNY and CDR2 SVGAGI (reference sequence). The V and J ends lost 5 bases and 5 bases, in that order; junction bases with no gene match: 6. This CDR3 has 14 residues. The CDR3 DNA reads TGTGCCAGCAGTCTGACAGGGATCGATCAGCCCCAGCATTTT. Protein product: CASSLTGIDQPQHF.

This chain joins TRBV7-9 and TRBJ2-1; 7 bases map to TRBD2. The CDR3 is made up of 13 amino acids. Germline V gene sequence: CDR1 SEHNR, CDR2 FQNEAQ (reference sequence). CDR3 nucleotides: TGTGCGAGCGGGACTATTGTCTACAATGAGCAGTTCTTC. It translates to CASGTIVYNEQFF.

This rearrangement joins TRBV27 to TRBJ1-1, with D perhaps matching TRBD1 (6 bases). Trimming shortened V by 10 bases and J by 5 bases, and 23 bases separated the two germline ends. The CDR3 sequence is 15 residues long. In germline, CDR1 is MNHEY, CDR2 SMNVEV (reference sequence). CDR3 sequence (DNA): TGTGCCACCCCCAAAAAAATGGGGGGCCAGACTGAAGCTTTCTTT. Translated: CATPKKMGGQTEAFF.

This clonotype was observed a handful of times. The chain carries TRBV7-2 and TRBJ1-6; D is unclear. This CDR3 is built from 13 residues. Germline values: CDR1 SGHTA, CDR2 FQGNSA. V was cut by 5 bases and J by 9 bases, with 11 bases left in between. CDR3 amino acids: CASSVDNTSPLHF. CDR3 nucleotides: TGTGCCAGCAGCGTAGACAACACTTCACCCCTCCACTTT.